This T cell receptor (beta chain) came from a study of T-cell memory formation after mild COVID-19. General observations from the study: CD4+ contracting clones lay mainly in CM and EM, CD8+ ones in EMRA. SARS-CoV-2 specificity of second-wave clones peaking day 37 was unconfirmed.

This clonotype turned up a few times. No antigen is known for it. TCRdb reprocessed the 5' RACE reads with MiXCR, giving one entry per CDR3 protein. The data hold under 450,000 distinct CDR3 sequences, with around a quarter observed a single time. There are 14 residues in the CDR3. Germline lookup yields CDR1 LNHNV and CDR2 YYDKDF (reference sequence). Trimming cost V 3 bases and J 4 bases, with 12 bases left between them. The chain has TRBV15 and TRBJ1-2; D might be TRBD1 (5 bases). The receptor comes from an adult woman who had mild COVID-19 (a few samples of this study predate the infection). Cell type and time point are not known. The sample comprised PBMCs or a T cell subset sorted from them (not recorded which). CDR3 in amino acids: CATSSGQGGYGYTF. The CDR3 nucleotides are TGTGCCACCAGCAGCGGGCAGGGAGGCTATGGCTACACCTTC.